The rows below give T cell receptor beta chains drawn from one sample of a study of T and B cells in COVID-19 patients. A single record per CDR3 protein comes from TCRdb applying MiXCR to the multiplex PCR reads. The repertoire includes 10,000 to 13,000 distinct CDR3 sequences, around 30% of them detected once, and over 11% sits in the top ten. Sequenced sample: blood. These receptors were obtained from a human donor with active COVID-19. CDR3s include the opening cysteine and the closing phenylalanine or tryptophan. The D gene is left open where the match is weak. A row's size may be missing; if present it is once, few, many or a size class.

J: TRBJ1-2
V: TRBV12-3/TRBV12-4
D: TRBD1
size: -
length: 16
CDR3: CASILWGSGTGVGYTF
DNA: TGTGCCAGCATCTTATGGGGATCCGGGACAGGGGTTGGCTACACCTTC

J: TRBJ2-1
V: TRBV5-4
D: TRBD2
size: -
length: 17
CDR3: CASSLGGSGGPYNEQFF
DNA: TGTGCCAGCAGCCTGGGTGGTAGCGGGGGGCCCTACAATGAGCAGTTCTTC

J: TRBJ2-7
V: TRBV9
D: TRBD1
size: -
length: 15
CDR3: CASSVAFDRVYEQYF
DNA: TGTGCCAGCAGCGTAGCATTCGACAGGGTGTACGAGCAGTACTTC

J: TRBJ1-5
V: TRBV10-3
D: TRBD1
size: -
length: 13
CDR3: CAIIHRGGQPQHF
DNA: TGTGCCATCATTCACAGGGGGGGTCAGCCCCAGCATTTT

J: TRBJ2-6
V: TRBV6-1
D: -
size: -
length: 17
CDR3: CASSVQGGTGGANVLTF
DNA: TGTGCCAGCAGTGTACAGGGAGGGACCGGTGGGGCCAACGTCCTGACTTTC

J: TRBJ1-5
V: TRBV12-3/TRBV12-4
D: TRBD1
size: -
length: 17
CDR3: CASSHGQGRYSNQPQHF
DNA: TGTGCCAGCAGTCATGGACAGGGGAGGTATAGCAATCAGCCCCAGCATTTT

J: TRBJ1-1
V: TRBV30
D: -
size: medium-sized
length: 13
CDR3: CAWSVRMNTEAFF
DNA: TGTGCCTGGAGTGTACGAATGAACACTGAAGCTTTCTTT

J: TRBJ1-1
V: TRBV7-2
D: -
size: -
length: 15
CDR3: CASSLGAGSGTEAFF
DNA: TGTGCCAGCAGCTTAGGAGCCGGGTCTGGTACTGAAGCTTTCTTT

J: TRBJ1-2
V: TRBV5-4
D: -
size: -
length: 13
CDR3: CASSSRQVYGYTF
DNA: TGTGCCAGCAGCTCTAGACAGGTTTATGGCTACACCTTC

J: TRBJ1-4
V: TRBV27
D: -
size: medium-sized
length: 15
CDR3: CASSYIPGPGEKLFF
DNA: TGTGCCAGCAGTTACATACCGGGACCTGGGGAAAAACTGTTTTTT

J: TRBJ1-1
V: TRBV19
D: TRBD1
size: once
length: 15
CDR3: CVSSTTDRRNTEAFF
DNA: TGTGTCAGTAGTACTACGGACAGGAGGAACACTGAAGCTTTCTTT

J: TRBJ1-4
V: TRBV29-1
D: -
size: medium-sized
length: 12
CDR3: CSAKTELEKLFF
DNA: TGCAGCGCTAAGACAGAGCTTGAAAAACTGTTTTTT